The 27 T cell receptor beta chains below come from one sample, sequenced in a study of shared clonotypes between healthy human individuals. Some clones are missing from TCRdb's copy, which holds only in-frame ones; the method was immunoSEQ multiplex PCR. Counted here are approximately 2.4 million clones, about 94% occurring once; the ten biggest clones make up roughly 0.13%. Sequenced material: naive CD4+ T cells sorted from blood. Specified subset: CD45RA+ positively selected. The source of these receptors is a man in his late teens or twenties in good health.

The gene calls are TRBV5-6 and TRBJ2-7, with 7 bases lining up with TRBD2. The V gene end was trimmed by 4 bases and the J gene end by 1 base; junction bases not matched to a gene: 8. The germline gives CDR1 SGHDT, CDR2 YYEEEE. This CDR3 region has 15 residues. The CDR3 bases are TGTGCCAGCAGCGCCCCCAGCGGGACTTCCTACGAGCAGTACTTC. It yields the protein CASSAPSGTSYEQYF.

The genes are TRBV5-6 and TRBJ2-7; 8 nucleotides line up with TRBD1. Germline CDR1 reads SGHDT; CDR2 reads YYEEEE. V gave up 0 bases and J gave up 4 bases; unmatched junction bases: 3. There are 14 residues in the CDR3. CDR3 sequence (DNA): TGTGCCAGCAGCTTGGCGGACAGGGTGTACGAGCAGTACTTC. Encoded protein: CASSLADRVYEQYF.

The chain is built from TRBV11-2 and TRBJ2-1; D uncertain. Trimming took off 0 bases at V and 8 bases at J, with 5 bases between the two ends. This CDR3 comprises 12 residues. The germline gives CDR1 SGHAT, CDR2 FQNNGV. This CDR3 reads CASSLDGDEQFF. DNA of the CDR3: TGTGCCAGCAGCTTAGATGGGGATGAGCAGTTCTTC. The variable domain in full, with the rest retrieved from reference TRBV11-2 and TRBJ2-1, is EAGVAQSPRYKIIEKRQSVAFWCNPISGHATLYWYQQILGQGPKLLIQFQNNGVVDDSQLPKDRFSAERLKGVDSTLKIQPAKLEDSAVYLCASSLDGDEQFFGPGTRLTVL.

The chain recombines TRBV2 with TRBJ2-3, with a possible D match to TRBD2 (6 bases). V gave up 7 bases and J gave up 2 bases, with 19 bases separating them. Per the germline V gene, CDR1 is SNHLY and CDR2 is FYNNEI. This CDR3 has 16 residues. CDR3 bases: TGTGCCAGCAACCGTGGCGGGATGGGAGCCACAGATACGCAGTATTTT. Amino acids: CASNRGGMGATDTQYF.

This clone has a single count. J is TRBJ1-1 and V is TRBV6-5; the D is unclear. Germline CDR1 and CDR2: MNHEY and SVGAGI. The V end lost 7 bases, the J end lost 0 bases, and 15 bases lay between the germline ends. This CDR3 contains 15 residues. For the CDR3, the DNA is TGTGCCAGCAACACCGCCGGATTCATGAACACTGAAGCTTTCTTT. It specifies CASNTAGFMNTEAFF.

The chain couples TRBV7-2 to TRBJ2-7; 8 bases map to TRBD2. The CDR3 runs to 14 residues. CDR1 SGHTA and CDR2 FQGNSA come from the germline V gene. Germline trimming cut 5 bases from V and 4 bases from J; bases unmatched to any gene: 7. DNA for the CDR3: TGTGCCAGCAGCCAGGGACTAGACCAATACGAGCAGTACTTC. Its protein product is CASSQGLDQYEQYF.

V is TRBV5-1 and J is TRBJ2-1; 9 bases agree with TRBD1. There are 16 residues in the CDR3. The V gene's germline CDR1 is SGHRS and CDR2 YFSETQ. V lost 4 bases to trimming and J lost 1 base; unmatched junction nucleotides: 6. CDR3 nucleotides: TGCGCCAGCAGCGCCCAGGGACAGGGATCCTACAATGAGCAGTTCTTC. It yields the protein CASSAQGQGSYNEQFF.

The chain carries TRBV5-1 and TRBJ2-5; D gene ambiguous. Trimming took off 0 bases at V and 2 bases at J, with 8 bases between the two ends. Germline V gives CDR1 SGHRS, CDR2 YFSETQ. The CDR3 is 14 amino acids. The CDR3 sequence: CASSLGAEQETQYF. The CDR3 nucleotides read TGCGCCAGCAGCTTGGGGGCAGAGCAAGAGACCCAGTACTTC.

The chain joins TRBV7-2 to TRBJ1-5; 8 bases align to TRBD1. Trimming cost V 5 bases and J 0 bases; bases outside gene matches: 12. This CDR3 has 18 residues. CDR1 is SGHTA, CDR2 FQGNSA, per germline. The DNA of the CDR3 is TGTGCCAGCAGCAGATCGACAGGGGTCAGGGGTAGCAATCAGCCCCAGCATTTT. It yields the protein CASSRSTGVRGSNQPQHF. Filled out from reference TRBV7-2 and TRBJ1-5, the complete variable domain reads GAGVSQSPSNKVTEKGKDVELRCDPISGHTALYWYRQSLGQGLEFLIYFQGNSAPDKSGLPSDRFSAERTGGSVSTLTIQRTQQEDSAVYLCASSRSTGVRGSNQPQHFGDGTRLSIL.

The CDR3 sequence: CSVDRARTDTQYF. The CDR3 coding sequence is TGCAGCGTTGACAGGGCGCGGACAGATACGCAGTATTTT. The chain has TRBV29-1 and TRBJ2-3, with TRBD1 as a possible D gene (5 bases). Germline CDR1 is SQVTM and CDR2 is ANQGSEA. V was shortened by 3 bases and J by 3 bases, with 10 bases between the two germline ends. The length of the CDR3 is 13 residues.

This clone was counted a single time. The chain links TRBV29-1 to TRBJ2-1; maybe TRBD1 (5 bases). V shed 1 base and J shed 2 bases, with 9 bases lying between them. The V gene's germline CDR1 is SQVTM and CDR2 ANQGSEA. There are 14 residues in the CDR3. The CDR3 is CSVEGGLTYNEQFF. As DNA, the CDR3 is TGCAGCGTTGAAGGGGGCCTTACCTACAATGAGCAGTTCTTC.

This chain uses TRBV6-1 with TRBJ2-7, with D perhaps TRBD2 (5 bases). This CDR3 contains 15 residues. The ends were cut back, 6 bases at V and 5 bases at J, with 20 bases in the middle. Germline V gene lookup returns CDR1 MNHNS and CDR2 SASEGT. CDR3 bases: TGTGCCAGCAGGACGACAATTACCTTTAGCGACGAGCAGTACTTC. Its protein product is CASRTTITFSDEQYF.

The chain links TRBV10-3 to TRBJ1-1; TRBD1 matches at 7 bases. V was clipped by 4 bases and J by 4 bases; unmatched bases: 6. The CDR3 sequence is 14 residues long. Germline CDR1 ENHRY, CDR2 SYGVKD. The CDR3 spells CAISGRQGGTEAFF. CDR3 coding DNA: TGTGCCATCAGTGGGAGACAGGGAGGCACTGAAGCTTTCTTT.

The chain has TRBV6-5 and TRBJ1-2; D is ambiguous. Trimming left V 0 bases short and J 2 bases short, with 10 bases between. This CDR3 region has 15 residues. Germline assignment: CDR1 MNHEY and CDR2 SVGAGI. CDR3 region: CASSYSGVLNYGYTF. Here the CDR3 DNA reads TGTGCCAGCAGTTACTCCGGGGTTTTAAACTATGGCTACACCTTC.

The chain joins TRBV6-1 to TRBJ1-1; D not resolved. V was cut by 3 bases and J by 0 bases, with 11 bases left in between. Germline V gives CDR1 MNHNS, CDR2 SASEGT. This CDR3 has 15 residues. The DNA of the CDR3 is TGTGCCAGCAGTGAGGAGAATGGCTTGAACACTGAAGCTTTCTTT. It is translated as CASSEENGLNTEAFF.

The V and J genes are TRBV20-1 and TRBJ2-3; no firm D call. This CDR3 spans 11 amino acids. Germline-derived CDR1 and CDR2 are DFQATT and SNEGSKA (reference sequence). Trimming removed 5 bases from V and 10 bases from J, with 13 bases in between. CDR3: CSAEGDGPQYF. CDR3 DNA sequence: TGCAGTGCTGAAGGCGATGGTCCGCAGTATTTT.

DNA for the CDR3: TGCGCCAGCAGAGGGACAGGGCACACAGATACGCAGTATTTT. This encodes CASRGTGHTDTQYF. This sequence joins TRBV5-1 and TRBJ2-3; the match to TRBD1 covers 9 bases. CDR1 and CDR2 (germline): SGHRS, YFSETQ. The CDR3 contains 14 residues. Trimming took 5 bases from V and 2 from J; bases not matched to a gene: 3. Drawing the rest from reference TRBV5-1 and TRBJ2-3, the complete variable domain is KAGVTQTPRYLIKTRGQQVTLSCSPISGHRSVSWYQQTPGQGLQFLFEYFSETQRNKGNFPGRFSGRQFSNSRSEMNVSTLELGDSALYLCASRGTGHTDTQYFGPGTRLTVL.

The chain has TRBV7-2 and TRBJ2-7; D possibly matches TRBD1 or TRBD2 (5 bases each). V lost 1 base to trimming and J lost 0 bases, with 13 bases between them. The germline CDR1 and CDR2 sequences are SGHTA and FQGNSA. The CDR3 runs 16 residues. The CDR3 loop reads CASSLGWGSHSYEQYF. CDR3 coding DNA: TGTGCCAGCAGCTTAGGATGGGGGTCGCACTCCTACGAGCAGTACTTC. Full variable domain (rest looked up from reference TRBV7-2 and TRBJ2-7): GAGVSQSPSNKVTEKGKDVELRCDPISGHTALYWYRQSLGQGLEFLIYFQGNSAPDKSGLPSDRFSAERTGGSVSTLTIQRTQQEDSAVYLCASSLGWGSHSYEQYFGPGTRLTVT.

This clone turned up a few times. This rearrangement joins TRBV19 to TRBJ1-5; no definite D call. Between the trimmed V and J ends, which lost 2 bases and 4 bases, there was a span of 3 bases. Germline V gene data show CDR1 as LNHDA and CDR2 as SQIVND (reference sequence). This CDR3 contains 12 residues. The CDR3 spells CASSITNQPQHF. CDR3 DNA: TGTGCCAGTAGTATAACTAATCAGCCCCAGCATTTT.

V and J are TRBV10-3 and TRBJ1-1, with D perhaps TRBD1 (6 bases). The CDR3 has 13 residues. Germline V gene lookup returns CDR1 ENHRY and CDR2 SYGVKD. Trimming removed 8 bases from V and 2 bases from J, with 12 bases in between. The CDR3 loop reads CAIRGGINTEAFF. The DNA for the CDR3 is TGTGCCATCCGAGGGGGTATCAACACTGAAGCTTTCTTT.

The rearrangement joins TRBV7-2 to TRBJ1-2, with 8 bases identical to TRBD1. This CDR3 region has 14 residues. The junction had 5 bases not matched to a gene; V was cut back by 6 bases and J by 2 bases. The germline V gene has CDR1 SGHTA and CDR2 FQGNSA. The CDR3 bases are TGTGCCAGCAGACCTAGACAGGGGAACTATGGCTACACCTTC. Amino acid sequence: CASRPRQGNYGYTF.

Points on this clone: One junction end does not reproduce the germline sequence, and a read error may be involved. The chain joins TRBV7-7 to TRBJ2-7; a weak D match, TRBD1 (5 bases). Germline CDR1 and CDR2: SSHAT and FNYEAQ (reference sequence). This CDR3 is 14 amino acids long. This CDR3 reads CASSLGPGPYEQYF. The CDR3 DNA is TGTGCTAGCAGCTTAGGGCCAGGGCCCTACGAGCAGTACTTC.

The chain couples TRBV6-5 to TRBJ2-1; D may correspond to TRBD1 or TRBD2 (5 bases each). There are 15 residues in the CDR3. The germline V and J ends were trimmed by 0 bases and 8 bases, with 14 bases remaining between them. Germline V gene sequence: CDR1 MNHEY, CDR2 SVGAGI. The CDR3 region is CASSYSLGEQDEQFF. Here the CDR3 DNA reads TGTGCCAGCAGTTACTCGCTGGGGGAACAGGATGAGCAGTTCTTC.

The chain is built from TRBV28 and TRBJ1-4, with D possibly being TRBD1 (5 bases). Germline lookup yields CDR1 MDHEN and CDR2 SYDVKM. Trimming removed 5 bases from V and 0 bases from J, with 13 bases in between. The CDR3 is 16 amino acids. The CDR3 loop reads CASSQGSGATNEKLFF. Here the CDR3 DNA reads TGTGCCAGCAGTCAGGGTTCGGGCGCAACTAATGAAAAACTGTTTTTT.

The V and J genes are TRBV25-1 and TRBJ1-1; the D gene is possibly TRBD1 (5 bases). Germline V gene lookup returns CDR1 MGHDK and CDR2 SYGVNS. This CDR3 has 14 amino acids. V was pared by 5 bases and J by 1 base, with 11 bases between. CDR3 amino acids: CASSHRLGNTEAFF. CDR3 nucleotides: TGTGCCAGCAGTCACAGGCTCGGGAACACTGAAGCTTTCTTT.

The J gene is TRBJ2-1, the V gene TRBV18; TRBD2 matches 14 bases. The CDR3 spans 16 residues. The V and J ends lost 3 bases and 5 bases, in that order; junction bases with no gene match: 3. CDR1 KGHSH and CDR2 LQKENI come from the germline V gene. The CDR3 bases are TGTGCCAGCTCACCTTGGGGACTAGCGGGAGACAATGAGCAGTTCTTC. It yields the protein CASSPWGLAGDNEQFF.

The rearrangement joins TRBV5-1 to TRBJ1-4, with D perhaps matching TRBD1 (5 bases). The CDR3 contains 14 residues. Germline-derived CDR1 and CDR2 are SGHRS and YFSETQ. Trimming cost V 0 bases and J 6 bases, with 9 bases left between them. For the CDR3, the DNA is TGCGCCAGCAGCTTGGAGGGCAGGGATGAAAAACTGTTTTTT. Its protein product is CASSLEGRDEKLFF.